This is a list of T cell receptor beta chains from one sample in a study of siplizumab effects on memory and regulatory T cells. Generated by immunoSEQ multiplex PCR, the TCRdb table keeps only in-frame clones and is missing some. The data hold about 80,000 clones, with 85% to 95% observed a single time. What was sequenced was CD8+ T cells sorted from blood. These receptor sequences come from a human donor in good health. Both conserved end residues are part of each CDR3. D genes are given only for firm matches. Clone sizes are given selectively: once, few, many, or a class where the clone is expanded.

clone size | D gene | J gene | V gene | CDR3 protein | CDR3 DNA
. | . | TRBJ2-7 | TRBV6-5 | CASSPRAHEQYF | TGTGCCAGCAGCCCCCGGGCCCACGAGCAGTACTTC
. | . | TRBJ2-1 | TRBV4-2 | CASSQARGEQFF | TGTGCCAGCAGCCAAGCCAGGGGAGAGCAGTTCTTC
. | . | TRBJ2-5 | TRBV27 | CASSLMDAVETQYF | TGTGCCAGCAGTTTAATGGACGCCGTGGAGACCCAGTACTTC
. | TRBD2 | TRBJ2-7 | TRBV27 | CASSLFTSGAYEQYF | TGTGCCAGCAGTTTATTTACTAGCGGGGCCTACGAGCAGTACTTC
. | . | TRBJ2-1 | TRBV4-2 | CASSQIELYNEQFF | TGTGCCAGCAGCCAAATAGAGCTTTACAATGAGCAGTTCTTC
. | . | TRBJ2-7 | TRBV7-3 | CASSYGHSYEQYF | TGTGCCAGCAGCTATGGACATTCCTACGAGCAGTACTTC
. | TRBD1 | TRBJ2-7 | TRBV5-6 | CASSAAQGMEQYF | TGTGCCAGCAGCGCGGCACAGGGGATGGAGCAGTACTTC
. | . | TRBJ1-1 | TRBV15 | CAISQGGENTEAFF | TGTGCCATCTCTCAAGGAGGGGAGAACACTGAAGCTTTCTTT
. | . | TRBJ2-6 | TRBV5-1 | CASVRESGANVLTF | TGCGCCAGCGTCCGGGAGTCTGGGGCCAACGTCCTGACTTTC
. | . | TRBJ2-1 | TRBV14 | CASSQVGGDYNEQFF | TGTGCCAGCAGCCAAGTCGGCGGGGACTACAATGAGCAGTTCTTC
. | TRBD2 | TRBJ2-5 | TRBV2 | CASRPTSGRLETQYF | TGTGCCAGCAGACCGACTAGCGGACGTCTGGAGACCCAGTACTTC
. | TRBD1 | TRBJ2-7 | TRBV4-1 | CASGTVTSYEQYF | TGCGCTTCCGGGACAGTCACTTCCTACGAGCAGTACTTC
. | . | TRBJ2-7 | TRBV5-1 | CASSSTSSYEQYF | TGCGCCAGCAGCTCAACAAGCTCCTACGAGCAGTACTTC
. | . | TRBJ1-4 | TRBV18 | CASSPPRGPTNEKLFF | TGTGCCAGCTCACCACCCAGGGGCCCAACTAATGAAAAACTGTTTTTT
. | TRBD2 | TRBJ2-2 | TRBV7-9 | CASARLAVHTGELFF | TGTGCCAGCGCTAGACTAGCGGTTCACACCGGGGAGCTGTTTTTT
. | TRBD1 | TRBJ2-5 | TRBV7-3 | CASSWTGGVQETQYF | TGTGCCAGCAGCTGGACAGGGGGCGTTCAAGAGACCCAGTACTTC
. | TRBD2 | TRBJ2-1 | TRBV13 | CASSPKGLAVHEQFF | TGTGCCAGCAGCCCAAAGGGACTAGCCGTTCATGAGCAGTTCTTC
. | TRBD2 | TRBJ2-5 | TRBV4-1 | CASSQGRLAGVAETQYF | TGCGCCAGCAGCCAGGGGAGACTAGCGGGAGTTGCAGAGACCCAGTACTTC
. | . | TRBJ2-7 | TRBV28 | CASSFPPGQSSYEQYF | TGTGCCAGCAGTTTCCCCCCGGGACAAAGCTCCTACGAGCAGTACTTC
. | . | TRBJ1-1 | TRBV11-2 | CASSLDLTGTMNTEAFF | TGTGCCAGCAGCTTAGATCTAACAGGGACCATGAACACTGAAGCTTTCTTT
. | TRBD2 | TRBJ2-3 | TRBV9 | CASSSGGRPTDTQYF | TGTGCCAGCAGCAGCGGGGGGCGACCAACAGATACGCAGTATTTT
. | TRBD1 | TRBJ1-2 | TRBV27 | CASSYRTGGVYGYTF | TGTGCCAGCAGTTACCGGACAGGGGGCGTCTATGGCTACACCTTC
. | . | TRBJ2-7 | TRBV7-8 | CASSLIANRQYF | TGTGCCAGCAGCTTAATCGCGAACAGGCAGTACTTC
. | . | TRBJ1-2 | TRBV5-8 | CASSLELYGYTF | TGTGCCAGCAGCTTGGAGCTCTATGGCTACACCTTC
. | TRBD1 | TRBJ1-2 | TRBV2 | CASGQGADYGYTF | TGTGCCAGCGGACAGGGGGCGGACTATGGCTACACCTTC
once | . | TRBJ2-1 | TRBV7-9 | CASSPEVVYEQFF | TGTGCCAGCAGCCCCGAGGTAGTCTATGAGCAGTTCTTC
. | TRBD2 | TRBJ2-7 | TRBV27 | CASSPQPILAGNRNDEQYF | TGTGCCAGCAGTCCCCAGCCCATACTAGCGGGAAATAGGAATGACGAGCAGTACTTC
. | . | TRBJ2-7 | TRBV7-3 | CASSFLEEQYF | TGTGCCAGCAGCTTTTTGGAAGAGCAGTACTTC
. | . | TRBJ2-7 | TRBV5-4 | CASSSQRRDYEQYF | TGTGCCAGCAGCAGCCAGCGGAGAGACTACGAGCAGTACTTC
. | . | TRBJ2-7 | TRBV5-1 | CASSLGTADEQYF | TGCGCCAGCAGCCTCGGGACGGCGGACGAGCAGTACTTC
. | TRBD1 | TRBJ2-3 | TRBV7-3 | CASSSGTGGATDTQYF | TGTGCCAGCAGCTCCGGGACAGGGGGCGCCACAGATACGCAGTATTTT
. | . | TRBJ1-2 | TRBV6-1 | CASSEYQGGHYGYTF | TGTGCCAGCAGTGAATACCAAGGGGGGCACTATGGCTACACCTTC
once | . | TRBJ2-5 | TRBV11-2 | CASSLETGRPQETQYF | TGTGCCAGCAGCTTAGAGACGGGCAGACCCCAAGAGACCCAGTACTTC
. | TRBD1 | TRBJ1-1 | TRBV6-5 | CASSYSKGARTEAFF | TGTGCCAGCAGTTACTCTAAGGGGGCGCGCACTGAAGCTTTCTTT
. | . | TRBJ2-7 | TRBV27 | CASSFTASSYEQYF | TGTGCCAGCAGTTTCACAGCCTCCTCCTACGAGCAGTACTTC
. | TRBD2 | TRBJ2-3 | TRBV19 | CASSVGTSRNTDTQYF | TGTGCCAGTAGTGTAGGGACTAGCAGAAACACAGATACGCAGTATTTT
. | TRBD1 | TRBJ2-1 | TRBV27 | CASSFRGQNNEQFF | TGTGCCAGCAGTTTCCGGGGACAGAACAATGAGCAGTTCTTC
. | . | TRBJ1-4 | TRBV5-4 | CASSDTGRTNEKLFF | TGTGCCAGCAGCGATACAGGGAGGACTAATGAAAAACTGTTTTTT
. | TRBD2 | TRBJ2-7 | TRBV6-5 | CASSWTSGNYEQYF | TGTGCCAGCAGCTGGACTAGCGGAAATTACGAGCAGTACTTC
. | . | TRBJ1-5 | TRBV2 | CASSEVAVVNQPQHF | TGTGCCAGCAGTGAAGTGGCGGTAGTCAATCAGCCCCAGCATTTT
. | . | TRBJ1-1 | TRBV29-1 | CSVLERNTEAFF | TGCAGCGTTCTCGAAAGGAACACTGAAGCTTTCTTT
. | . | TRBJ2-3 | TRBV9 | CASLKPRTDTQYF | TGTGCCAGCTTAAAACCCCGTACAGATACGCAGTATTTT
. | . | TRBJ1-4 | TRBV19 | CASSTPRTPREKLFF | TGTGCCAGTAGTACCCCTCGGACTCCCCGGGAAAAACTGTTTTTT
few | . | TRBJ1-1 | TRBV6-5 | CASSYRHLNTEAFF | TGTGCCAGCAGTTACAGACATTTGAACACTGAAGCTTTCTTT
. | . | TRBJ2-1 | TRBV6-1 | CASSELRRGPYNEQFF | TGTGCCAGCAGTGAACTAAGACGGGGGCCGTACAATGAGCAGTTCTTC
. | TRBD2 | TRBJ2-7 | TRBV9 | CASSVYARQWREYEQYF | TGTGCCAGCAGCGTATACGCCAGACAATGGCGGGAGTACGAGCAGTACTTC
. | TRBD2 | TRBJ2-1 | TRBV9 | CASSASGISYNEQFF | TGTGCCAGCAGCGCAAGCGGGATCTCCTACAATGAGCAGTTCTTC
. | TRBD1 | TRBJ2-1 | TRBV19 | CASSIGDRSSYNEQFF | TGTGCCAGTAGTATAGGGGACAGGAGCTCCTACAATGAGCAGTTCTTC
. | . | TRBJ2-6 | TRBV30 | CAAPGWGTGANVLTF | TGTGCCGCCCCAGGGTGGGGCACTGGGGCCAACGTCCTGACTTTC
. | . | TRBJ2-7 | TRBV19 | CASSESSYEQYF | TGTGCCAGTAGTGAATCCTCCTACGAGCAGTACTTC
. | . | TRBJ2-7 | TRBV9 | CASSAPPQRRSSYEQYF | TGTGCCAGCAGCGCCCCCCCCCAGCGTAGGAGCTCCTACGAGCAGTACTTC
. | . | TRBJ2-7 | TRBV13 | CASSGTQKTYEQYF | TGTGCCAGCAGCGGCACCCAAAAAACCTACGAGCAGTACTTC
once | TRBD1 | TRBJ1-2 | TRBV6-5 | CASRLTGYYGYTF | TGTGCCAGCAGGTTGACAGGGTACTATGGCTACACCTTC